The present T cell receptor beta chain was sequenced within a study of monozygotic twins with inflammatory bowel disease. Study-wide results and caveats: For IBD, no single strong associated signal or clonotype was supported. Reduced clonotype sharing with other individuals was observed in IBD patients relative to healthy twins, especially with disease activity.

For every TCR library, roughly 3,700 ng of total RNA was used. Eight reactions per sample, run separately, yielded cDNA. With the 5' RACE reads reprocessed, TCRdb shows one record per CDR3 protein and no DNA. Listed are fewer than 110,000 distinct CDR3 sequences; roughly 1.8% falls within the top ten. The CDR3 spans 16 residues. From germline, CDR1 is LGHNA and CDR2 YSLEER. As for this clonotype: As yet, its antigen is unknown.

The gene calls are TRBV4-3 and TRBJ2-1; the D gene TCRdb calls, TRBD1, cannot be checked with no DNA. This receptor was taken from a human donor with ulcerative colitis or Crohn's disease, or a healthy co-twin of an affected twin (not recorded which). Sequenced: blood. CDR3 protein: CASSQEGAGAYNEQFF.